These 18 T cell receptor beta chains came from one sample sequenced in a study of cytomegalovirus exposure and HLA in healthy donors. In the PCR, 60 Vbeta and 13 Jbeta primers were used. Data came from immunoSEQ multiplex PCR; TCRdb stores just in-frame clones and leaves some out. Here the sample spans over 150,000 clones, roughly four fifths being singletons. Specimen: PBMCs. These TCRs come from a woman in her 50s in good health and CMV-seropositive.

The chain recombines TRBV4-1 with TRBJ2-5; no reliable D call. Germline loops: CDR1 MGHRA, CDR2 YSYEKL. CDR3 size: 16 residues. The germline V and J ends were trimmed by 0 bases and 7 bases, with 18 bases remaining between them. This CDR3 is CASSQEPTRSFGTQYF. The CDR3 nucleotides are TGCGCCAGCAGCCAAGAACCGACTCGCTCGTTCGGGACCCAGTACTTC.

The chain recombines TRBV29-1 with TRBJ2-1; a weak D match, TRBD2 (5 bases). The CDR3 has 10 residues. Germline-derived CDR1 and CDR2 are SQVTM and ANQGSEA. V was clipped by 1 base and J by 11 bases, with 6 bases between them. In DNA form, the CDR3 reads TGCAGCGTTGAAGTCGGGAAGCAGTTCTTC. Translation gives CSVEVGKQFF.

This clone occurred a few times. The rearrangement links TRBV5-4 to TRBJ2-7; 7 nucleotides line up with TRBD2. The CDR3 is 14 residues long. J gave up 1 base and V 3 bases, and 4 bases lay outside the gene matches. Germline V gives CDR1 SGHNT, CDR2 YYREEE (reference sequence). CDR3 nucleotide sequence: TGTGCCAGCAGCTCCTACGGGAGGTCCTACGAGCAGTACTTC. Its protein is CASSSYGRSYEQYF.

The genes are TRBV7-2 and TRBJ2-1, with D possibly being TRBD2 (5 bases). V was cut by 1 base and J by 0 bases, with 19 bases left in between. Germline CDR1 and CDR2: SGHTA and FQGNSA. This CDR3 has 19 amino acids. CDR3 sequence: CASSLEPGSIFSSYNEQFF. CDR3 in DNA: TGTGCCAGCAGCTTAGAACCGGGGTCTATTTTTAGCTCCTACAATGAGCAGTTCTTC.

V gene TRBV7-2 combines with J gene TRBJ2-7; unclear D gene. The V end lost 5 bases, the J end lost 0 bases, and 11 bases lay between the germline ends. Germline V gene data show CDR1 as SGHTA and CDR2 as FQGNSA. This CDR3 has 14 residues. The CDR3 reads CASSPSSGSYEQYF. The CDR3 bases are TGTGCCAGCAGCCCCTCCTCGGGCTCCTACGAGCAGTACTTC.

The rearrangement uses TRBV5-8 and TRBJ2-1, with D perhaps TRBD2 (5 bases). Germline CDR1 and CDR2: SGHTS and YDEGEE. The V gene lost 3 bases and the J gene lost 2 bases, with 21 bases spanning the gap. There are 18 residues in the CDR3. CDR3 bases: TGTGCCAGCAGCTCGAGGGTAAGGACCGTAAGCACCTACAATGAGCAGTTCTTC. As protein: CASSSRVRTVSTYNEQFF.

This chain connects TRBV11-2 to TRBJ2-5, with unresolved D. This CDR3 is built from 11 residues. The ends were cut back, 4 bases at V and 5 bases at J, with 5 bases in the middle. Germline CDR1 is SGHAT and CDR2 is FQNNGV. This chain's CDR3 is CASSSLETQYF. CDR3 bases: TGTGCCAGCAGCTCGTTGGAGACCCAGTACTTC.

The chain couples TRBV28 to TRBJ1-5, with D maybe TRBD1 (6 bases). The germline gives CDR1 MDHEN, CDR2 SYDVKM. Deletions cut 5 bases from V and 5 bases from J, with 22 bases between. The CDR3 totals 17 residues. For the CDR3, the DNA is TGTGCCAGCAGTCCGCCTCGGTCCGGGACACATCATCAGCCCCAGCATTTT. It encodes CASSPPRSGTHHQPQHF.

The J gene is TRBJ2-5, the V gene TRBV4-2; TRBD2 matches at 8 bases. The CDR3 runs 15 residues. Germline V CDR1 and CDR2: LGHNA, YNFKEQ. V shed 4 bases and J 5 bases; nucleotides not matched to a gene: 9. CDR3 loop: CASSREGGRSETQYF. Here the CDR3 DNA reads TGTGCCAGCAGCCGTGAGGGCGGGAGGTCGGAGACCCAGTACTTC.

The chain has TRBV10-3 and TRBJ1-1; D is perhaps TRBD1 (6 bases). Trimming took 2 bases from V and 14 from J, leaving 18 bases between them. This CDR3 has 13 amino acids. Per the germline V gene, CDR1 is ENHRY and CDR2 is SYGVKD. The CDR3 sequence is CAISEMVGTGLFF. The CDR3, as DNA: TGTGCCATCAGTGAGATGGTCGGCACAGGGTTGTTCTTT.

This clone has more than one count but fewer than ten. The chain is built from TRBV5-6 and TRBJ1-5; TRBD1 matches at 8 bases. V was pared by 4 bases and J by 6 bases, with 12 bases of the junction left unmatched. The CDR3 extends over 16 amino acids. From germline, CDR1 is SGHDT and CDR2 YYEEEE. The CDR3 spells CASSQTGQGRRQPQHF. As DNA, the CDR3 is TGTGCCAGCAGCCAGACCGGACAGGGTCGCCGTCAGCCCCAGCATTTT.

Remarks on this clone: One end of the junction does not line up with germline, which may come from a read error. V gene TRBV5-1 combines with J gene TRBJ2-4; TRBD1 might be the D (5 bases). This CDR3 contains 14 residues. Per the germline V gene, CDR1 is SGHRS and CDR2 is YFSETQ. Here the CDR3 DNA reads TGCGCCAGCAGCCCCCAAGGGGCCAAAAACAGTCAGTACTTC. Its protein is CASSPQGAKNSQYF.

The chain's CDR3 is CASRRGPASEKLFF. The CDR3 nucleotides read TGCGCCAGCAGAAGGGGCCCAGCCTCTGAAAAACTGTTTTTT. The gene calls are TRBV5-1 and TRBJ1-4, with D possibly TRBD1 on 5 matching bases. CDR3 length: 14 residues. The ends were cut back, 5 bases at V and 7 bases at J, with 15 bases in the middle. The germline V gene has CDR1 SGHRS and CDR2 YFSETQ.

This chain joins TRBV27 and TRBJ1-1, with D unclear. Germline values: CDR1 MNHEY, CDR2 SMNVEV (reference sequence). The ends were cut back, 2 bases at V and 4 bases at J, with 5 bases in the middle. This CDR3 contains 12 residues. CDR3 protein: CASSLRGTEAFF. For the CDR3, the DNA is TGTGCCAGCAGTTTACGGGGCACTGAAGCTTTCTTT.

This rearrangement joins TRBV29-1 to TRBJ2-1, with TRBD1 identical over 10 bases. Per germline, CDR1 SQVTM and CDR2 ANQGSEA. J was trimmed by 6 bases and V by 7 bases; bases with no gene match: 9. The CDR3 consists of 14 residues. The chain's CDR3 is CSAISGQGTNEQFF. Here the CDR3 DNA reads TGCAGCGCTATATCGGGACAGGGGACCAATGAGCAGTTCTTC.

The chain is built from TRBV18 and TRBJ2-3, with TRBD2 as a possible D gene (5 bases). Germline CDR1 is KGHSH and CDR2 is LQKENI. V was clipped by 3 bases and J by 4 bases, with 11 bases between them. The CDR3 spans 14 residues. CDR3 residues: CASSPASRADTQYF. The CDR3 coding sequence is TGTGCCAGCTCACCCGCTAGCCGGGCAGATACGCAGTATTTT.

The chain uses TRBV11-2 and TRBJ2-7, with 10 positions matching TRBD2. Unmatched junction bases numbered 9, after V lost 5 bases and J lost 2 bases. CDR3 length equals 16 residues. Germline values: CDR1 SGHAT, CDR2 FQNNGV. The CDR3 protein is CASSPAPSGSAYEQYF. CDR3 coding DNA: TGTGCCAGCAGCCCCGCCCCTAGCGGGAGTGCCTACGAGCAGTACTTC.

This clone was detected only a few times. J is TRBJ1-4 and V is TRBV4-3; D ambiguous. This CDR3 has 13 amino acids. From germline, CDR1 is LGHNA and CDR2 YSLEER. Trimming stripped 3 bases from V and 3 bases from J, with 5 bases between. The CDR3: CASSQASNEKLFF. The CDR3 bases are TGCGCCAGCAGCCAGGCATCTAATGAAAAACTGTTTTTT.